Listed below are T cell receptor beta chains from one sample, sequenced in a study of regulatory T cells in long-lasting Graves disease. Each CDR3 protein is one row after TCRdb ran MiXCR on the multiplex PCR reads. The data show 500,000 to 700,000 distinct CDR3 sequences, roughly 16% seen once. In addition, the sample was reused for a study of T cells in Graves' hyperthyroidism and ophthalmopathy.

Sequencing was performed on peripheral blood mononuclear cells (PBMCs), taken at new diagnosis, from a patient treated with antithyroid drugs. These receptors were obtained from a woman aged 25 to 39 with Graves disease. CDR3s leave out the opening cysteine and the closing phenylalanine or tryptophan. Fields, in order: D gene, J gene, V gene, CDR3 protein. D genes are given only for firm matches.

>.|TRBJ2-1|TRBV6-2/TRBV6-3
ANGDRSNEQF
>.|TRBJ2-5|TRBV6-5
ASSYGGAVETQY
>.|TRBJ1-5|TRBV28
ASSFGARSSNQPQH
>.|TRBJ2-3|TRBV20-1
SAGGPPYY
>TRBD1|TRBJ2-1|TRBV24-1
ATSPKGQGANEQF
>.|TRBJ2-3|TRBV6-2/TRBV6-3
ASSYRSRFGGTTDTQY
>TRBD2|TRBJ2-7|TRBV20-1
SAASAGGNEQY
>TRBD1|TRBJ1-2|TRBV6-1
ASLGQEYGYT
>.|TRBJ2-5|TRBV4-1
ASSHGGDVPQETQY
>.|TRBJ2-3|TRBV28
ASSLWADTQY
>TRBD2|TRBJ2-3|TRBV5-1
ASSLRSGRPDTQY
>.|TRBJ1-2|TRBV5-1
ASSLQGGTGYT
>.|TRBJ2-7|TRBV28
ASSLWKRDSYEQY
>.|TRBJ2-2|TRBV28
ATESNTGELF
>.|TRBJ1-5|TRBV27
ASTAGLHQPQH
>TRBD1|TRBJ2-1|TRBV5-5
ASSLGTGDPYNEQF
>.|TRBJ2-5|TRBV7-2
ASSFPGRSFETQY
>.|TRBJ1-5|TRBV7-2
VSSLGQFYQPQH
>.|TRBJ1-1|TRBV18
ASSPSGEGTEAF
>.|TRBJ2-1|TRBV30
AWSASRTLYNEQF
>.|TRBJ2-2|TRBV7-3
ASSEQFTGELF
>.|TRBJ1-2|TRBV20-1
SARDLGLNYGYT
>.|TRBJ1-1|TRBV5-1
ASSLTASTEAF
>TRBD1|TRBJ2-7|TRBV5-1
ASSFDRDGYEQY
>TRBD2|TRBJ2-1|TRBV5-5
ASSLGGLAGNNEQF
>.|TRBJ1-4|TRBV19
ASSIRQGNGVNEKLF
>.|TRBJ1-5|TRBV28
ASRGDYSNQPQH
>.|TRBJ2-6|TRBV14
ASSQFGGANVLT
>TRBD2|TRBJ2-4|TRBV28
ASTPGGGRAKNIQY
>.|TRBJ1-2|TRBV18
ASSSGQLNYGYT
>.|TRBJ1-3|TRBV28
ASSLRGAGGNTIY
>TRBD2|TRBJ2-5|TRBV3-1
ASSQVTSGMEETQY
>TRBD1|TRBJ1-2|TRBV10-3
AITLRGDRASDYGYT
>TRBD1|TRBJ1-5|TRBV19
ASADRANQPQH
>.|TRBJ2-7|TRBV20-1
SARRWDETLSFGGYEQY
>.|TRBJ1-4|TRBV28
ASSLSSSGLTKLF
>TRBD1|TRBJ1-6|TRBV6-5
ASSYSDRGHSPLH
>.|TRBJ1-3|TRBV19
ASSNRAGSGNTIY
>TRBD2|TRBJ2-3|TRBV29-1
SGRLAGLSNTQY
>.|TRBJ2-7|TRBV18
ASSPVDRSYEQY
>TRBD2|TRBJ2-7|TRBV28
ASDSGRAYVREQY
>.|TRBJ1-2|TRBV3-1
ASSQDLDLTYGYT
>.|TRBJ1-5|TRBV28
ASSSLVVLSNQPQH
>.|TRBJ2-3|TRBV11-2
ASRLGGYTDTQY
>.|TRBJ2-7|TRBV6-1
ASKDYEQY
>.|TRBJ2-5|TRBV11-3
ASSRGGQETQY
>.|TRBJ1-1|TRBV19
ASSILGWNTEAF
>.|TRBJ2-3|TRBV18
ASSPGMGGGGVDTQY
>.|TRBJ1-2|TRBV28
ASSTGINYGHT
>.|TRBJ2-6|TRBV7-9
ASSSRAGGANVLT
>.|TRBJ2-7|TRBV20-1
SARRFHEQY
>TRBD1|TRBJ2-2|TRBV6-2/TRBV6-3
ASSSDRVAVRTGELF
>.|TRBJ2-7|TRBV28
ASSGPGFSVREQY
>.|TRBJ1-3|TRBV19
ASGVGGNTIY
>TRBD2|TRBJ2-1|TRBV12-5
ASGLGAGGYNEQF
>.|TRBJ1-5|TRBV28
ASSLSLGNQPQH
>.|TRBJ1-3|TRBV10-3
AISATGNSGNTIY
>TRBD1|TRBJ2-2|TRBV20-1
SARPLGRGSGTGELF
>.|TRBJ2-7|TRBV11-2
ASSPLGTSFGRSYEQY